The rows below give T cell receptor beta chains drawn from one sample of a study of shared clonotypes between healthy human individuals. Some clones are missing from TCRdb's copy, which holds only in-frame ones; the method was immunoSEQ multiplex PCR. The table lists about 2 million clones, about 94% of them singletons. Sequencing was performed on naive CD8+ T cells sorted from blood. The receptors were gathered from a man younger than 35 in good health. Both conserved end residues are part of each CDR3.

TRBV2,TRBJ1-5,CASTGGFLNQPQHF
TRBV5-6,TRBJ1-1,CASSLGDTEAFF
TRBV28,TRBJ1-1,CASSLRLAEAFF
TRBV6-4,TRBJ2-1,CASSYFQGYEQFF
TRBV30,TRBJ2-7,CAWRLSPWGYEQYF
TRBV6-5,TRBJ2-2,CASSYSPSYTGELFF
TRBV4-3,TRBJ1-2,CASSQDQGTGKNYGYTF
TRBV2,TRBJ2-7,CASRDYSYEQYF
TRBV10-3,TRBJ1-1,CAILGHQGDTEAFF
TRBV10-3,TRBJ2-7,CAISEPFSLVYEQYF
TRBV6-1,TRBJ1-1,CASSDPRLGAGPEAFF
TRBV13,TRBJ2-1,CASSPSGSSYNEQFF
TRBV4-1,TRBJ2-2,CASSQGGLAETNTGELFF
TRBV9,TRBJ2-2,CASSVGKNTGELFF
TRBV7-9,TRBJ2-5,CASSLDTLVQETQYF
TRBV7-9,TRBJ2-3,CASEVLADTDTQYF
TRBV11-2,TRBJ2-5,CASSLSTGETQYF
TRBV5-4,TRBJ2-7,CASSGGWGADEQYF
TRBV7-9,TRBJ2-7,CASSWGLADYEQYF
TRBV6-1,TRBJ1-4,CASSEVEAAGVGEKLFF
TRBV11-2,TRBJ1-4,CASSSGLQVPDEKLFF
TRBV21-1,TRBJ1-5,CASSKALSWVPRYSNQPQHF
TRBV5-7,TRBJ2-1,CASSYPGQGAGDEQFF
TRBV4-1,TRBJ2-2,CASSQDASGLAFTGELFF
TRBV30,TRBJ2-7,CAWRGREGYEQYF
TRBV4-1,TRBJ1-2,CASSQEAGTGYYGYTF
TRBV29-1,TRBJ1-1,CSGGPGTNTEAFF
TRBV6-1,TRBJ1-5,CASSPGTYSNQPQHF
TRBV27,TRBJ2-2,CATSSGAGTGELFF
TRBV25-1,TRBJ2-5,CASSEDRGFQETQYF
TRBV5-6,TRBJ2-7,CASSLEAVVYEQYF
TRBV27,TRBJ2-7,CASSLTASYEQYF
TRBV7-9,TRBJ2-7,CASSFEDRNKQYF
TRBV5-8,TRBJ2-7,CASSLPGDEQYF
TRBV9,TRBJ2-3,CASSPRTGRLGSADTQYF
TRBV7-9,TRBJ2-7,CASSPSSRTGGSYEQYF
TRBV11-2,TRBJ2-3,CASSLGVGGSTDTQYF
TRBV5-4,TRBJ1-6,CASSTTGPGYNSPLHF
TRBV30,TRBJ1-5,CAWTLAGGNEPQHF